Presented here are 3 T cell receptor beta chains from one specimen sequenced in a study of regulatory T cells in long-lasting Graves disease. Stated time point: persistent/refractory GD, antithyroid drugs over 5 years with positive TRAb. With RNA extracted from PBMCs as input, the TCR library was made. HTBI primers from iRepertoire and Arm-PCR of CDR3 regions yielded the TCR beta libraries. TCRdb re-called the multiplex PCR reads through MiXCR, storing one row per CDR3 protein. This sample yields 400,000 to 600,000 distinct CDR3 sequences, of which roughly a fifth are seen a single time; roughly 7.1% belongs to the top ten. This material consisted of peripheral blood mononuclear cells (PBMCs), taken when the disease was refractory, from a patient treated with antithyroid drugs. The receptors stem from a female donor with Graves disease.

This clonotype was detected many times. The chain couples TRBV28 to TRBJ1-4, with D unclear. V lost 6 bases to trimming and J lost 8 bases, with 19 bases between them. The V gene's germline CDR1 is MDHEN and CDR2 SYDVKM. The CDR3 consists of 15 residues. The CDR3 is CASSQQTEVGEKLFF. The CDR3 nucleotides read TGTGCCAGCAGCCAACAAACCGAGGTGGGCGAAAAACTGTTTTTT.

This clonotype has a count of ten or more. The CDR3 reads CATSRDETGDEYF. The CDR3 bases are TGTGCCACCAGCAGAGATGAGACAGGGGATGAGTACTTC. The V call is TRBV15, the J call TRBJ2-7; 8 nucleotides agree with TRBD1. The CDR3 has 13 residues. Per germline, CDR1 LNHNV and CDR2 YYDKDF (reference sequence). V lost 0 bases to trimming and J lost 11 bases; unmatched junction nucleotides: 6.

This clonotype was seen only a few times. DNA of the CDR3: TGTGCCTGGAGCACAACAGGGGGAGGTGAAAAACTGTTTTTT. Protein sequence: CAWSTTGGGEKLFF. V is TRBV30 and J is TRBJ1-4; 8 positions match TRBD1. V was clipped by 3 bases and J by 7 bases; unmatched bases: 7. CDR1 is GTSNPN and CDR2 is SVGIG in the germline V gene (reference sequence). The length of the CDR3 is 14 residues.